This TCR beta chain comes out of a study of blood T cells in healthy people across ages. General observations from the study: Age showed a roughly linear inverse relationship with TCR beta diversity per million T cells.

The use of a sample-barcoded 5' primer and a J-beta primer mix characterized a second PCR of about 7 to 12 cycles. TCRdb re-called the 5' RACE reads through MiXCR, storing one row per CDR3 protein. The sample lists some 1.5 million distinct CDR3 sequences; under 30% were seen once. Germline assignment: CDR1 MNHEY and CDR2 SVGEGT. The CDR3 totals 16 residues. Trimming shortened V by 4 bases and J by 3 bases, and 15 bases separated the two germline ends. Regarding this clonotype: Its target is not known.

The receptor comes from a woman between 25 and 40 years old in good health. V gene TRBV6-2 or TRBV6-3 combines with J gene TRBJ1-4; unclear D gene. The specimen sequenced was blood. In DNA, the CDR3 is TGTGCCAGCAGTTTGTCCCCTTCAGCGGCTAATGAAAAACTGTTTTTT. The encoded protein is CASSLSPSAANEKLFF.